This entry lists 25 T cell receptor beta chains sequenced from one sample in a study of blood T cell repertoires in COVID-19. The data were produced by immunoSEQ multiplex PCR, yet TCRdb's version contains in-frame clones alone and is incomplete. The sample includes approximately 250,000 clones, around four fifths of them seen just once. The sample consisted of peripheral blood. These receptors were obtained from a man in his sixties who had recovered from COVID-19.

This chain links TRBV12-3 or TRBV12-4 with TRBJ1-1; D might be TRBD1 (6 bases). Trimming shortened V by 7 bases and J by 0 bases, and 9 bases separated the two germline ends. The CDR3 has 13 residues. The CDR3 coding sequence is TGTGCCAGCACCTGGACAGTGAACACTGAAGCTTTCTTT. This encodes CASTWTVNTEAFF.

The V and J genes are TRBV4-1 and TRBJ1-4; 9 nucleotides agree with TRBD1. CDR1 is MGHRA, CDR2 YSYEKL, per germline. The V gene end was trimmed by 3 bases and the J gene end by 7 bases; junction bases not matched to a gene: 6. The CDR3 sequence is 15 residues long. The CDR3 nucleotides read TGCGCCAGCAGCCACGCCGGGACAGGGTCTGAAAAACTGTTTTTT. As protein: CASSHAGTGSEKLFF.

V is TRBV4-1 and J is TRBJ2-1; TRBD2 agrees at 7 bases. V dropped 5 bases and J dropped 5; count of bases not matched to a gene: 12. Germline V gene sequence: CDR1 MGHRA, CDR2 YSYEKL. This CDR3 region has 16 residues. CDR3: CASSSETSVSHNEQFF. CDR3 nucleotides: TGCGCCAGCAGCTCGGAAACTAGCGTTTCCCACAATGAGCAGTTCTTC.

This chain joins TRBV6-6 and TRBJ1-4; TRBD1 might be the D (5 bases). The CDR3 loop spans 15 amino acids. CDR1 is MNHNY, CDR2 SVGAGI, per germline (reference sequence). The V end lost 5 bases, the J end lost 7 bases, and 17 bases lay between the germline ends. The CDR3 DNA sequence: TGTGCCAGCAGTAATCCACGGGGGAACGCTGAAAAACTGTTTTTT. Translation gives CASSNPRGNAEKLFF.

The CDR3 is CAWSRLAGGSTDTQYF. CDR3 DNA sequence: TGTGCCTGGAGTAGGCTAGCGGGAGGAAGCACAGATACGCAGTATTTT. The chain couples TRBV30 to TRBJ2-3, with 11 bases identical to TRBD2. The J segment lost 0 bases and the V segment lost 2 bases, leaving 4 bases of the junction unmatched. Germline V gives CDR1 GTSNPN, CDR2 SVGIG (reference sequence). CDR3 size: 16 residues.

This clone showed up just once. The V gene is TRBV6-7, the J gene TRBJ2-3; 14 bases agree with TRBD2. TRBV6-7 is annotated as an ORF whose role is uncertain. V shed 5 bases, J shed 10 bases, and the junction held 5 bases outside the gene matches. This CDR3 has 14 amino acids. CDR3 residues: CASSQGLAGAAQYF. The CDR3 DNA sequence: TGTGCCAGCAGTCAGGGACTAGCGGGAGCAGCGCAGTATTTT.

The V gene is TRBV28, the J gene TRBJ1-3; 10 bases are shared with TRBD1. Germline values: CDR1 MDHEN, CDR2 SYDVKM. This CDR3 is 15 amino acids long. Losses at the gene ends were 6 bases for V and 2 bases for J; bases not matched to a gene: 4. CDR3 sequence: CASRSGQGTGNTIYF. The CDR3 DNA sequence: TGTGCCAGCAGATCGGGACAGGGGACTGGAAACACCATATATTTT.

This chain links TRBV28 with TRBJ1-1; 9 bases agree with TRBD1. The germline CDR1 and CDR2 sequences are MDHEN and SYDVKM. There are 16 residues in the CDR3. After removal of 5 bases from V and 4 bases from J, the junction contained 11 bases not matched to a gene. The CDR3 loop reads CASSAPQGAGGTEAFF. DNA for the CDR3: TGTGCCAGCAGTGCTCCACAGGGGGCTGGGGGCACTGAAGCTTTCTTT.

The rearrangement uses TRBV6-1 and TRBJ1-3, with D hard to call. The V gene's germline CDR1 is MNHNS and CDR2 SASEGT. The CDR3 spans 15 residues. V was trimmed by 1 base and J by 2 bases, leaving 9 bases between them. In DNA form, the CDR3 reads TGTGCCAGCAGTGAAGTGGCCCGGGCTGGAAACACCATATATTTT. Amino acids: CASSEVARAGNTIYF.

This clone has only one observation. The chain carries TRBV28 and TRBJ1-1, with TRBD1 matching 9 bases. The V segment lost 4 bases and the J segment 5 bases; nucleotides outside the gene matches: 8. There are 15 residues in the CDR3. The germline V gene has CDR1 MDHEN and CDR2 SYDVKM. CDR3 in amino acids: CASSSSGTGLTEAFF. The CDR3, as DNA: TGTGCCAGCAGTTCGTCTGGGACAGGGTTGACTGAAGCTTTCTTT.

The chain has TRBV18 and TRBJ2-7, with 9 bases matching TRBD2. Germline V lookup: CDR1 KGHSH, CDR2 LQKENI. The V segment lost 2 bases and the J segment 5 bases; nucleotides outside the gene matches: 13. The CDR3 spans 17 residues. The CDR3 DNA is TGTGCCAGCTCACCAGTAGCGGGGGCCCTTTCATCGAACGAGCAGTACTTC. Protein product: CASSPVAGALSSNEQYF.

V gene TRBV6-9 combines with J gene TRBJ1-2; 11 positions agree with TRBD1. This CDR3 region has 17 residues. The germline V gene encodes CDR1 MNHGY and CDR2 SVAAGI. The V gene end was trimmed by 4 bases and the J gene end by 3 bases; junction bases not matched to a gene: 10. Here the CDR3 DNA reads TGTGCCAGCAGTTCATCCGGGACAGGGGGAGGTTACTATGGCTACACCTTC. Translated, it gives CASSSSGTGGGYYGYTF.

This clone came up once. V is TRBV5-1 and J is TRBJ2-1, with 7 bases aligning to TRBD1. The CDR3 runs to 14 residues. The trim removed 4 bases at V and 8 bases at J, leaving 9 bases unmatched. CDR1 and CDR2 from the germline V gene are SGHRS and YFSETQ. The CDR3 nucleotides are TGCGCCAGCAGCGCTGGGACAGCTCGGGATGAGCAGTTCTTC. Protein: CASSAGTARDEQFF.

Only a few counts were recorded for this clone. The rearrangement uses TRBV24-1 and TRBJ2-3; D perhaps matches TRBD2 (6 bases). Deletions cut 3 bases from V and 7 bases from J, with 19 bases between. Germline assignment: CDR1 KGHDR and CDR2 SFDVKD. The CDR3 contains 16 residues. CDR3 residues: CATSDPSAGKVYTQYF. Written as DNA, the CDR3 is TGTGCCACCAGTGATCCCTCTGCGGGGAAAGTGTATACGCAGTATTTT.

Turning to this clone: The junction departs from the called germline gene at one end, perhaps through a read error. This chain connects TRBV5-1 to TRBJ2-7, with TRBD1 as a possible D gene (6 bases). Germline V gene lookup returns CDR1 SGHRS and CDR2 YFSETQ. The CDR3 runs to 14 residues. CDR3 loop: CASSKDRPSYGQYF. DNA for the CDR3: TGCGCCAGCAGCAAGGACAGACCTTCCTACGGGCAGTACTTC.

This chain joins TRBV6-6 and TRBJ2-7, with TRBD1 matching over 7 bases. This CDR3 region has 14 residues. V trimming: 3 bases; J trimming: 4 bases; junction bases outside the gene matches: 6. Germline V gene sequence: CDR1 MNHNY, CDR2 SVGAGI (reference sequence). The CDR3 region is CASSYLGGGYEQYF. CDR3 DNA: TGTGCCAGCAGTTATCTAGGGGGCGGGTACGAGCAGTACTTC.

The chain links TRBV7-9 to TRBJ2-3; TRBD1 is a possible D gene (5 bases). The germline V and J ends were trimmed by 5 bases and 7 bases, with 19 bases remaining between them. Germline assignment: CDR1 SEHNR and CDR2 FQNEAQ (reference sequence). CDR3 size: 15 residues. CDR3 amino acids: CASSTSTGVKYTQYF. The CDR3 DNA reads TGTGCCAGCAGCACCAGCACAGGAGTTAAGTATACGCAGTATTTT.

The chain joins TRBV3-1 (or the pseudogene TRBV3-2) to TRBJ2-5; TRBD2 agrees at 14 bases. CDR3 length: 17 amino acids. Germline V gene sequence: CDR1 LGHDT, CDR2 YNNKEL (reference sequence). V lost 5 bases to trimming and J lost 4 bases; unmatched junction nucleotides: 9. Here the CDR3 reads CASSRTSGGPGGETQYF. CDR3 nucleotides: TGTGCCAGCAGCAGGACTAGCGGGGGGCCGGGGGGAGAGACCCAGTACTTC.

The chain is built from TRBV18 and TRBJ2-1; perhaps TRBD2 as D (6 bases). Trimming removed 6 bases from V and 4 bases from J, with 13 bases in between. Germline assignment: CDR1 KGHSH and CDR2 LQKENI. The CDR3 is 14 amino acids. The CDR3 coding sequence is TGTGCCAGCTCCCCCCTGGGGACTTACAATGAGCAGTTCTTC. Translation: CASSPLGTYNEQFF. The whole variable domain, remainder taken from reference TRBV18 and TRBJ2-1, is NAGVMQNPRHLVRRRGQEARLRCSPMKGHSHVYWYRQLPEEGLKFMVYLQKENIIDESGMPKERFSAEFPKEGPSILRIQQVVRGDSAAYFCASSPLGTYNEQFFGPGTRLTVL.

CDR3 loop: CASRKGGGVYGYTF. In DNA form, the CDR3 reads TGTGCCAGCCGAAAAGGAGGGGGCGTATATGGCTACACCTTC. The V call is TRBV6-6, the J call TRBJ1-2; TRBD1 aligns across 7 bases. This CDR3 has 14 amino acids. V lost 8 bases and J lost 5; bases outside the gene matches: 11. Germline loops: CDR1 MNHNY, CDR2 SVGAGI (reference sequence).

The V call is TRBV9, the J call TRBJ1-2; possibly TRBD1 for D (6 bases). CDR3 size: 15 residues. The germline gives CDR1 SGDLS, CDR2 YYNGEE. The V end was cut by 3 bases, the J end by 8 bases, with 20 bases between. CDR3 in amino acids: CASSAGQRTMVGYTF. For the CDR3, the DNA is TGTGCCAGCAGCGCCGGACAGCGGACCATGGTAGGCTACACCTTC.

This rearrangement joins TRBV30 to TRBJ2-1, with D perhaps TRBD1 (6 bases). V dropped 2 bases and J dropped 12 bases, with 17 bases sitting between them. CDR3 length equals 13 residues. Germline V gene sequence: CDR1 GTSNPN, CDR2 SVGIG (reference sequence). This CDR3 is CAWSNSDRLGQFF. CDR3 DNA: TGTGCCTGGAGTAACTCCGACAGGCTCGGGCAGTTCTTC. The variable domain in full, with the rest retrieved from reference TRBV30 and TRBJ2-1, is SQTIHQWPATLVQPVGSPLSLECTVEGTSNPNLYWYRQAAGRGLQLLFYSVGIGQISSEVPQNLSASRPQDRQFILSSKKLLLSDSGFYLCAWSNSDRLGQFFGPGTRLTVL.

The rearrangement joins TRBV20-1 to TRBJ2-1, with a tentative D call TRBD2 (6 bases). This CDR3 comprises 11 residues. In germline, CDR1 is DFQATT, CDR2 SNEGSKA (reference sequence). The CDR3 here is CSPAGPNEQFF. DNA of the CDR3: TGCAGCCCGGCGGGGCCCAATGAGCAGTTCTTC.

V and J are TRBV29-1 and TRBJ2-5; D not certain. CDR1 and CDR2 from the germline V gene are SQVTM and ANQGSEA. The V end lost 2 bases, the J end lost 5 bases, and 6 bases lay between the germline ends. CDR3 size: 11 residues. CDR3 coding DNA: TGCAGCGTTGAATTCGTCGAGACCCAGTACTTC. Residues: CSVEFVETQYF.

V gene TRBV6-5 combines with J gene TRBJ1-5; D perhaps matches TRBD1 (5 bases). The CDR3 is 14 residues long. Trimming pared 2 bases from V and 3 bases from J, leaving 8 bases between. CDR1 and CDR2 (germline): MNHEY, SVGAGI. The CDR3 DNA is TGTGCCAGCAGTTACCAGGGAATCAATCAGCCCCAGCATTTT. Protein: CASSYQGINQPQHF.